A selection of T cell receptor beta chains follows, all from one sample in a study of radiotherapy plus CTLA-4 blockade in lung cancer. Generated by immunoSEQ multiplex PCR, the TCRdb table keeps only in-frame clones and is missing some. The sample contains 55,000 to 75,000 clones, more than 70% of which appear only once. The specimen comprised peripheral blood, sampled from a patient treated with radiotherapy plus ipilimumab. The receptors were sampled from a human donor with non-small cell lung cancer whose response to radiotherapy plus ipilimumab could not be evaluated. Some clones in this sample may be carry-over from other donors' samples. CDR3s include the opening cysteine and the closing phenylalanine or tryptophan. Fields, in order: clone size, V gene, D gene, J gene, CDR3 DNA, CDR3 protein. D genes are given only for firm matches. Clone size is shown for a subset of rows, as once, few, many or a class of expanded clone.

clone_size: -
v_call: TRBV7-2
d_call: -
j_call: TRBJ1-5
cdr3_nt: TGTGCCAGCAGCCCAGCCGCCGGGAGTCAGCCCCAGCATTTT
cdr3_aa: CASSPAAGSQPQHF

clone_size: few
v_call: TRBV6-6
d_call: TRBD1
j_call: TRBJ1-2
cdr3_nt: TGTGCCAGCAGCCTTGTTTACAGGGGGAGCCATGGCTACACCTTC
cdr3_aa: CASSLVYRGSHGYTF

clone_size: few
v_call: TRBV27
d_call: TRBD1
j_call: TRBJ2-7
cdr3_nt: TGTGCCAGCAGTCCTCTGGGCAGGGGGCCCTACGAGCAGTACTTC
cdr3_aa: CASSPLGRGPYEQYF

clone_size: -
v_call: TRBV2
d_call: -
j_call: TRBJ1-5
cdr3_nt: TGTGCCAGCAGCCAAGGACAGAATCAGCCCCAGCATTTT
cdr3_aa: CASSQGQNQPQHF

clone_size: -
v_call: TRBV4-2
d_call: -
j_call: TRBJ1-3
cdr3_nt: TGTGCCAGCAGCCAAGATATAAGAGGCAGCCTCTCTGGAAACACCATATATTTT
cdr3_aa: CASSQDIRGSLSGNTIYF

clone_size: -
v_call: TRBV29-1
d_call: TRBD1
j_call: TRBJ2-5
cdr3_nt: TGCAGCGGGGACAGGGAAGAGACCCAGTACTTC
cdr3_aa: CSGDREETQYF

clone_size: -
v_call: TRBV30
d_call: -
j_call: TRBJ1-2
cdr3_nt: TGTGCCTGGAGCTCCCCGGTCAGGGGAGGCTACACCTTC
cdr3_aa: CAWSSPVRGGYTF

clone_size: once
v_call: TRBV19
d_call: -
j_call: TRBJ2-7
cdr3_nt: TGTGCCAGTAGTATGACAGTTATCTCCTACGAGCAGTACTTC
cdr3_aa: CASSMTVISYEQYF

clone_size: -
v_call: TRBV27
d_call: TRBD1
j_call: TRBJ2-5
cdr3_nt: TGTGCCAGCAGTCAAGGGGACAGGGGTTCCGAGACCCAGTACTTC
cdr3_aa: CASSQGDRGSETQYF

clone_size: -
v_call: TRBV28
d_call: -
j_call: TRBJ2-3
cdr3_nt: TGTGCCAGTCGAGGTAGCACAGATACGCAGTATTTT
cdr3_aa: CASRGSTDTQYF

clone_size: -
v_call: TRBV28
d_call: TRBD1
j_call: TRBJ2-1
cdr3_nt: TGTGCCAGCAGTAAATCGGGGACAGGGGGCAATGAGCAGTTCTTC
cdr3_aa: CASSKSGTGGNEQFF

clone_size: -
v_call: TRBV27
d_call: TRBD1
j_call: TRBJ2-5
cdr3_nt: TGTGCCAGCAGTCCCGGGGACAGTCAAGAGACCCAGTACTTC
cdr3_aa: CASSPGDSQETQYF

clone_size: -
v_call: TRBV25-1
d_call: TRBD1
j_call: TRBJ2-5
cdr3_nt: TGTGCCAGCAGTGACGGGACAGGGGGTCGGTGGGAGACCCAGTACTTC
cdr3_aa: CASSDGTGGRWETQYF

clone_size: few
v_call: TRBV5-5
d_call: -
j_call: TRBJ1-1
cdr3_nt: TGTGCCAGCAGCTTTGACCGGGACTTGAGCCGGAACACTGAAGCTTTCTTT
cdr3_aa: CASSFDRDLSRNTEAFF

clone_size: -
v_call: TRBV27
d_call: -
j_call: TRBJ1-1
cdr3_nt: TGTGCCAGCAGTCTAAATTCCGTGAACACTGAAGCTTTCTTT
cdr3_aa: CASSLNSVNTEAFF

clone_size: -
v_call: TRBV11-2
d_call: -
j_call: TRBJ2-7
cdr3_nt: TGTGCCAGCAGCAAACGACAGGACTCCTACGAGCAGTACTTC
cdr3_aa: CASSKRQDSYEQYF

clone_size: few
v_call: TRBV7-2
d_call: TRBD1
j_call: TRBJ1-1
cdr3_nt: TGTGCCAGCAGCATACAGGGGCGGACTACTGAAGCTTTCTTT
cdr3_aa: CASSIQGRTTEAFF

clone_size: few
v_call: TRBV9
d_call: -
j_call: TRBJ1-6
cdr3_nt: TGTGCCAGCAGCGTAGTTCCCCAGGCCTATAATTCACCCCTCCACTTT
cdr3_aa: CASSVVPQAYNSPLHF

clone_size: -
v_call: TRBV6-6
d_call: TRBD2
j_call: TRBJ2-7
cdr3_nt: TGTGCCAGCAGTTCCAGCGGGGTTCCCTACGAGCAGTACTTC
cdr3_aa: CASSSSGVPYEQYF

clone_size: -
v_call: TRBV5-1
d_call: TRBD2
j_call: TRBJ2-7
cdr3_nt: TGCGCCAGCAGCTTGGTGTCTAGCGGGAACTACGAGCAGTACTTC
cdr3_aa: CASSLVSSGNYEQYF

clone_size: -
v_call: TRBV19
d_call: -
j_call: TRBJ1-2
cdr3_nt: TGTGCCAGTAGCGAACGGGACTATGGCTACACCTTC
cdr3_aa: CASSERDYGYTF

clone_size: few
v_call: TRBV7-2
d_call: TRBD1
j_call: TRBJ1-1
cdr3_nt: TGTGCCAGCAGCCCCCCGAGGACAGGGACCACTAACACTGAAGCTTTCTTT
cdr3_aa: CASSPPRTGTTNTEAFF

clone_size: -
v_call: TRBV6-6
d_call: -
j_call: TRBJ2-1
cdr3_nt: TGTGCCAGCAGCCGGGCCAGGGATTCCTACAATGAGCAGTTCTTC
cdr3_aa: CASSRARDSYNEQFF

clone_size: -
v_call: TRBV5-6
d_call: -
j_call: TRBJ1-6
cdr3_nt: TGTGCCAGCAGCTTGGCCGCAGCGAAAAGTTCACCCCTCCACTTT
cdr3_aa: CASSLAAAKSSPLHF

clone_size: -
v_call: TRBV10-3
d_call: TRBD1
j_call: TRBJ2-7
cdr3_nt: TGTGCCACCTCGGGACAGGGAACCTACGAGCAGTACTTC
cdr3_aa: CATSGQGTYEQYF

clone_size: -
v_call: TRBV5-1
d_call: TRBD1
j_call: TRBJ1-4
cdr3_nt: TGCGCCAGCAGCCCCAGGACAGGGGTTAATGAAAAACTGTTTTTT
cdr3_aa: CASSPRTGVNEKLFF